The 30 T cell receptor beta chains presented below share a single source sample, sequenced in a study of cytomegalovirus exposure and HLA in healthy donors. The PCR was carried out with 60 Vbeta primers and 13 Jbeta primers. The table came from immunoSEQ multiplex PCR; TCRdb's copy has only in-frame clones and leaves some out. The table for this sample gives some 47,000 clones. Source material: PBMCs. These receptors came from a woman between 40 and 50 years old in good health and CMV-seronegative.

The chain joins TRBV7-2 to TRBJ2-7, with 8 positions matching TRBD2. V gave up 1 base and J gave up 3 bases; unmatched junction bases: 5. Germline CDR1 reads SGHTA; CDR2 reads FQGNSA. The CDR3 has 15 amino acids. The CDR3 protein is CASSLGGGSFYEQYF. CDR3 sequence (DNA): TGTGCCAGCAGCTTAGGCGGGGGGTCGTTCTACGAGCAGTACTTC.

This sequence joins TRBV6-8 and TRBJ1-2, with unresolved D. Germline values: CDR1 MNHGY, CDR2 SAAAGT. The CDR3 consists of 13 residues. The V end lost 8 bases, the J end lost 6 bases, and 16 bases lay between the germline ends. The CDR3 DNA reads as TGTGCCAGCCGCCGGGCGGGCATCCATGGCTACACCTTC. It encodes CASRRAGIHGYTF.

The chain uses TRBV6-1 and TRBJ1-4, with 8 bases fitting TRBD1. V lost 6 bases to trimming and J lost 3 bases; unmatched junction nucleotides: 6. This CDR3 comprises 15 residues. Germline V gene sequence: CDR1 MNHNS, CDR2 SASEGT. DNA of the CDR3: TGTGCCAGCAGACGACCGGGACAGGCTAATGAAAAACTGTTTTTT. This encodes CASRRPGQANEKLFF.

As DNA, the CDR3 is TGTGCCTGGACACAGAACCCGAACACCGGGGAGCTGTTTTTT. It is translated as CAWTQNPNTGELFF. J is TRBJ2-2 and V is TRBV30, with no clear D. CDR3 length: 14 amino acids. The germline V gene encodes CDR1 GTSNPN and CDR2 SVGIG (reference sequence). Trimming cost V 4 bases and J 0 bases, with 9 bases left between them.

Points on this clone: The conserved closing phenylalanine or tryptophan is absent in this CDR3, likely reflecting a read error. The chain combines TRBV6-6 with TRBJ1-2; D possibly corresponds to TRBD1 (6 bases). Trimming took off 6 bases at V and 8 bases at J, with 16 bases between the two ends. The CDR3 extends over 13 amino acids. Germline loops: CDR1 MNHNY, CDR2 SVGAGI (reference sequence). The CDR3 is CASSLYRVGGYTL. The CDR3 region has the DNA TGTGCCAGCAGCCTATACAGGGTAGGGGGCTACACCCTC.

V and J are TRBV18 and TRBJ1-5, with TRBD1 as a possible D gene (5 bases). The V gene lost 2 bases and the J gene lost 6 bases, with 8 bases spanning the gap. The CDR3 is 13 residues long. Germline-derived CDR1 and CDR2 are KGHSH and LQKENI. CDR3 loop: CASSPGGSQPQHF. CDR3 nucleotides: TGTGCCAGCTCACCAGGGGGGAGTCAGCCCCAGCATTTT.

The CDR3, as DNA: TGTGCCAGCAGCGCACCGACGGGACAGGGGGAGGTTGAAAAACTGTTTTTT. Its protein product is CASSAPTGQGEVEKLFF. This chain connects TRBV7-2 to TRBJ1-4; 11 bases align to TRBD1. CDR1 is SGHTA and CDR2 is FQGNSA in the germline V gene. V shed 5 bases, J shed 7 bases, and the junction held 12 bases outside the gene matches. This CDR3 region has 17 residues.

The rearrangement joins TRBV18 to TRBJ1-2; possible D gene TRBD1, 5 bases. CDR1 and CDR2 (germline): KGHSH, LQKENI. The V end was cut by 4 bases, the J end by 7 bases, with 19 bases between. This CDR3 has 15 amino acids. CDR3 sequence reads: CASSLQSPGEAGYTF. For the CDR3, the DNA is TGTGCCAGCTCACTCCAATCGCCGGGGGAGGCTGGCTACACCTTC.

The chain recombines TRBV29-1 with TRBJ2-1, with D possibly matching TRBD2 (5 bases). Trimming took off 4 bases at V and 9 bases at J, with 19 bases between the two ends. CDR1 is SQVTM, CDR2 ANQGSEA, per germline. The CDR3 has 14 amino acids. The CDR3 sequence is CSVVDFISLGEQFF. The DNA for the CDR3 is TGCAGCGTTGTGGACTTCATAAGTTTGGGTGAGCAGTTCTTC.

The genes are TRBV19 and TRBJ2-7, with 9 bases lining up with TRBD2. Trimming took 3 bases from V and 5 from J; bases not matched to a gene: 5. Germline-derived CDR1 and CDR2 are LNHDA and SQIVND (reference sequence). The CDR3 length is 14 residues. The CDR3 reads CASSISGSTDEQYF. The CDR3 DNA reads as TGTGCCAGTAGTATTAGCGGGAGCACGGACGAGCAGTACTTC.

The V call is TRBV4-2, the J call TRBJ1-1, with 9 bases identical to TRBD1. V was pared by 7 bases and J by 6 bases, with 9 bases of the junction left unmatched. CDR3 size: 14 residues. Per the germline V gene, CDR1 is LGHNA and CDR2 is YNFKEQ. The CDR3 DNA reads TGTGCCAGCACTCAAGAACAGGGGGCCCCTGAAGCTTTCTTT. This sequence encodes CASTQEQGAPEAFF.

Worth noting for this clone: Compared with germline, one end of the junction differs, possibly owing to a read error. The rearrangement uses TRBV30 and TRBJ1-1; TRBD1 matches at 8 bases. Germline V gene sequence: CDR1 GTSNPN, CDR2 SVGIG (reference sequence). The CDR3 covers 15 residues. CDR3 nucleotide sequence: TGTGCCGGGAGTGTACGCAGGGGGCTGAACACTGAAGCTTTCTTT. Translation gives CAGSVRRGLNTEAFF.

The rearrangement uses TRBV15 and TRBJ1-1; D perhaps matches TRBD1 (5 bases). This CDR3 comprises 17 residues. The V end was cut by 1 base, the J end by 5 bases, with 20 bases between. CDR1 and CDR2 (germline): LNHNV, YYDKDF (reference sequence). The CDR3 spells CATSRGQGGIRRTEAFF. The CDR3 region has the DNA TGTGCCACCAGCAGAGGCCAGGGCGGAATCCGAAGGACTGAAGCTTTCTTT.

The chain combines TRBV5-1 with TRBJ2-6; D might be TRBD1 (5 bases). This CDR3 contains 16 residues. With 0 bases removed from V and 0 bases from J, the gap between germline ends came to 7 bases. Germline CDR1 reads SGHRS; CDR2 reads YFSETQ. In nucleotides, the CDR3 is TGCGCCAGCAGCTTGGAGGGGCTCTCTGGGGCCAACGTCCTGACTTTC. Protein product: CASSLEGLSGANVLTF.

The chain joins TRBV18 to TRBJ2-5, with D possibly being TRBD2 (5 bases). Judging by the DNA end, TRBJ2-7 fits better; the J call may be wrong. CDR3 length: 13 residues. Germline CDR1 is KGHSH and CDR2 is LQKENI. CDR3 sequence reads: CASSPMGGGEQYF. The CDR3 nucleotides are TGTGCCAGCTCACCAATGGGTGGAGGCGAGCAGTACTTC.

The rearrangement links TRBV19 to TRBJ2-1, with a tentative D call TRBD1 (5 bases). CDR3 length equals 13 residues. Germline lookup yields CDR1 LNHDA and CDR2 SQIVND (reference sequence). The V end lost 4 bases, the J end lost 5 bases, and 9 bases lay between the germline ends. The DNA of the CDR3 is TGTGCCAGTAGTAGGACACACAACAATGAGCAGTTCTTC. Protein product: CASSRTHNNEQFF.

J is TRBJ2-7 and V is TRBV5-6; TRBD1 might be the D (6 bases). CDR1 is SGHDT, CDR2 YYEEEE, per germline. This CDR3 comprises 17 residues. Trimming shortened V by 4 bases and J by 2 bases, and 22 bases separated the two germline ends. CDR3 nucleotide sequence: TGTGCCAGCAGCCGAGGGGACATTGGTAGCCTTCCCTACGAGCAGTACTTC. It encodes CASSRGDIGSLPYEQYF.

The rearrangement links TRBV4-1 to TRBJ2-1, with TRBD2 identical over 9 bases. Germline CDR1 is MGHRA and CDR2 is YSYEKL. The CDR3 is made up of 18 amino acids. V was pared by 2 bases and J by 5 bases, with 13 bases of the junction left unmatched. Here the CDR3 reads CASSQIDLGLAGHNEQFF. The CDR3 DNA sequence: TGCGCCAGCAGCCAAATTGATTTAGGGCTAGCGGGGCACAATGAGCAGTTCTTC.

The CDR3 sequence is CASSGGAGGELFF. CDR3 nucleotide sequence: TGTGCCAGCAGTGGGGGGGCTGGCGGGGAGCTGTTTTTT. The chain links TRBV6-6 to TRBJ2-2, with a possible D match to TRBD2 (7 bases). Trimming left V 5 bases short and J 7 bases short, with 11 bases between. The CDR3 sequence is 13 residues long. Germline assignment: CDR1 MNHNY and CDR2 SVGAGI (reference sequence).

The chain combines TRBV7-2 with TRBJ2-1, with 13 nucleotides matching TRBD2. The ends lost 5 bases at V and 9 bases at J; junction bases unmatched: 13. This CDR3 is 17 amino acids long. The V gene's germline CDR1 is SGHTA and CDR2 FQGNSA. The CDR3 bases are TGTGCCAGCAGCCCCAGGCTACTAGCGGGGGGGCACGGTGAGCAGTTCTTC. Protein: CASSPRLLAGGHGEQFF. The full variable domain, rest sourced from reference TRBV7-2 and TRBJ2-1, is GAGVSQSPSNKVTEKGKDVELRCDPISGHTALYWYRQSLGQGLEFLIYFQGNSAPDKSGLPSDRFSAERTGGSVSTLTIQRTQQEDSAVYLCASSPRLLAGGHGEQFFGPGTRLTVL.

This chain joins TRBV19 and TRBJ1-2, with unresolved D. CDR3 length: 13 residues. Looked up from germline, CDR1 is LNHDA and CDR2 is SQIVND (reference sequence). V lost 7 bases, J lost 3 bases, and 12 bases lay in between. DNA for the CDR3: TGTGCCAGTACCTACCACGGGGACTATGGCTACACCTTC. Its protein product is CASTYHGDYGYTF.

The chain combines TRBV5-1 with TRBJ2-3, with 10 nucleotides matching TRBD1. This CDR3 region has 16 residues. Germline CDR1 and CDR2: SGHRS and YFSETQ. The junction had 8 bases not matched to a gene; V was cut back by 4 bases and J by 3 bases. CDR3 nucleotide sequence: TGCGCCAGCAGCAACGGACAGGGGGTAGGGACAGATACGCAGTATTTT. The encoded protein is CASSNGQGVGTDTQYF. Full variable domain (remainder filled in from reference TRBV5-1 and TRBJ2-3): KAGVTQTPRYLIKTRGQQVTLSCSPISGHRSVSWYQQTPGQGLQFLFEYFSETQRNKGNFPGRFSGRQFSNSRSEMNVSTLELGDSALYLCASSNGQGVGTDTQYFGPGTRLTVL.

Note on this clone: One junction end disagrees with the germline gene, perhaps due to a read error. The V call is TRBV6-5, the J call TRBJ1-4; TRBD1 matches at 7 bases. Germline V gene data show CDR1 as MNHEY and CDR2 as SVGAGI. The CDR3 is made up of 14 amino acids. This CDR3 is CASKYDRENGKLFF. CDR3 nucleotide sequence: TGTGCCAGCAAATACGACAGGGAAAATGGAAAACTGTTTTTT.

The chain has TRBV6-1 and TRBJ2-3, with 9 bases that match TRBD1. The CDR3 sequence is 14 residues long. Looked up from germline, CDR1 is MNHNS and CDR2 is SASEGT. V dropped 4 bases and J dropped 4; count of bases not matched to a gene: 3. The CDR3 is CASSGTGGADTQYF. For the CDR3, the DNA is TGTGCCAGCAGTGGAACAGGGGGCGCAGATACGCAGTATTTT.

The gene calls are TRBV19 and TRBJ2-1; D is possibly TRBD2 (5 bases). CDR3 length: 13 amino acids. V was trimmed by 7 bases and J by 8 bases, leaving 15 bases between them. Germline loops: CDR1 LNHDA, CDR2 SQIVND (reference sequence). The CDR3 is CASTPSTGDEQFF. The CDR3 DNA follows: TGTGCCAGTACCCCGTCCACCGGGGATGAGCAGTTCTTC.

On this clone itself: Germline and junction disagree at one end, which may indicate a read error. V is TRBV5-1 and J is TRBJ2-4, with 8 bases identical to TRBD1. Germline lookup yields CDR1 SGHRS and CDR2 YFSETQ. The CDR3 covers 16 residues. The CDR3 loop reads CASSLETGAFPGVRNF. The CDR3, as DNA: TGCGCCAGCAGCTTGGAGACAGGGGCCTTCCCGGGGGTGCGGAACTTC.

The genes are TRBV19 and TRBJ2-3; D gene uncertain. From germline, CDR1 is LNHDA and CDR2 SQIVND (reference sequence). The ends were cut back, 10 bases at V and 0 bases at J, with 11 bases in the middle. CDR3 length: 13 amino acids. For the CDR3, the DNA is TGTGCCACGCAAGACACTAGCACAGATACGCAGTATTTT. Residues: CATQDTSTDTQYF.

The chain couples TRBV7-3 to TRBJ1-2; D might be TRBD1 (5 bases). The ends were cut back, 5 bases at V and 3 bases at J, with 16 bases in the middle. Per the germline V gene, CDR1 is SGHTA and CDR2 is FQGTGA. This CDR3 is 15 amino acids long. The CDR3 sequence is CASSARDRPYYGYTF. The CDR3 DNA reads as TGTGCCAGCAGCGCCCGTGACAGACCCTACTATGGCTACACCTTC.

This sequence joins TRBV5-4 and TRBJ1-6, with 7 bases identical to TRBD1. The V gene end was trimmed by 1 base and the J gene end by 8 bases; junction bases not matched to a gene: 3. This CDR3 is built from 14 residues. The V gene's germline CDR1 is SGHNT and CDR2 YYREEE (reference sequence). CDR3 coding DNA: TGTGCCAGCAGCTTGTGGCAGGGGGATTCACCCCTCCACTTT. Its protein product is CASSLWQGDSPLHF.

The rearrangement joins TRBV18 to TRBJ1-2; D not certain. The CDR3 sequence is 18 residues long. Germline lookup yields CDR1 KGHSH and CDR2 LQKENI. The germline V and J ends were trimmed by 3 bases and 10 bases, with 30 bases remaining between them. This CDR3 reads CASSPQPPATIEGFVYTF. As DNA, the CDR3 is TGTGCCAGCTCACCTCAACCCCCTGCGACAATCGAAGGCTTTGTCTACACCTTC.